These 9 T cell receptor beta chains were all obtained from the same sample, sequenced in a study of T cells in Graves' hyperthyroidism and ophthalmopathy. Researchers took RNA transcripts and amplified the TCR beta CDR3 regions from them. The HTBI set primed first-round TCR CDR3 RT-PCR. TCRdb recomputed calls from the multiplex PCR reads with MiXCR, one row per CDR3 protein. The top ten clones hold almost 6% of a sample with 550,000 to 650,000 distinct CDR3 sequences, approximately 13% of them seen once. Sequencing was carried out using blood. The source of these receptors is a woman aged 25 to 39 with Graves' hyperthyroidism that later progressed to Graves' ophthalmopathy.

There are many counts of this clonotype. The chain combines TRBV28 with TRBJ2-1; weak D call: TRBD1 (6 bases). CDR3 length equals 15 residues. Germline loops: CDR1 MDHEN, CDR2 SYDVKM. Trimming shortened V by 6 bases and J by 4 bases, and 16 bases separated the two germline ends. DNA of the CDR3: TGTGCCAGCAGAAAGACAGGTTTGGGATACAATGAGCAGTTCTTC. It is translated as CASRKTGLGYNEQFF.

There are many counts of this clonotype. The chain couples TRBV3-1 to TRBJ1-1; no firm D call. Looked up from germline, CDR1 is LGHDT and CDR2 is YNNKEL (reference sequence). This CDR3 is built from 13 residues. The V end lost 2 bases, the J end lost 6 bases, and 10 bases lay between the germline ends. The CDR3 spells CASSQLVEAEAFF. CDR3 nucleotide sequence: TGTGCCAGCAGCCAATTGGTTGAGGCTGAAGCTTTCTTT.

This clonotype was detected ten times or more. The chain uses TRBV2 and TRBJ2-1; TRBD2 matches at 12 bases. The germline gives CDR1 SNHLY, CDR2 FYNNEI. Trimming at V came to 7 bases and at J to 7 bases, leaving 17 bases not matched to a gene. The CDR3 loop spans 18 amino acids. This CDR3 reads CASIQKQYRLAGDNEQFF. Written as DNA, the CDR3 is TGTGCCAGCATTCAAAAACAATACAGACTAGCGGGAGATAATGAGCAGTTCTTC.

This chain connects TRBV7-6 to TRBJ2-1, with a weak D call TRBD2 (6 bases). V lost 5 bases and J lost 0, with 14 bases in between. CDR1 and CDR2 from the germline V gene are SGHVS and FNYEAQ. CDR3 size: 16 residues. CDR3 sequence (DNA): TGTGCCAGCAGCCGTCTAGCGTTGGGCTCCTACAATGAGCAGTTCTTC. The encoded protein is CASSRLALGSYNEQFF.

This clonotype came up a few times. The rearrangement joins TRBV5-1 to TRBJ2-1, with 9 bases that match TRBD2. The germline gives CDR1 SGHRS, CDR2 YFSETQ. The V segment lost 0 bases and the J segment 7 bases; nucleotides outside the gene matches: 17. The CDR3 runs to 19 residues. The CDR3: CASSLARQLLAGKGNEQFF. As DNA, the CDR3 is TGCGCCAGCAGCTTGGCCCGGCAGCTTCTAGCGGGAAAGGGTAATGAGCAGTTCTTC.

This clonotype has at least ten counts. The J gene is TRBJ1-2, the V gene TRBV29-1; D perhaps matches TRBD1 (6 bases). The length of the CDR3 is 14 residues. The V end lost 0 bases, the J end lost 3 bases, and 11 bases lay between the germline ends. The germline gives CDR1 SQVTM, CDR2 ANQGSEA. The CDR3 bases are TGCAGCGTTGAAGATGAGGGGGGGTACTATGGCTACACCTTC. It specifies CSVEDEGGYYGYTF.

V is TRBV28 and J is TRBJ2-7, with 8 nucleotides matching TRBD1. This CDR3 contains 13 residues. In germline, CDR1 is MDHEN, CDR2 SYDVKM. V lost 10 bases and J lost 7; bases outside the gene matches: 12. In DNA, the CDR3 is TGTGCCATCGGGGGTGGACAGGGAGGAGAGCAGTACTTC. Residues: CAIGGGQGGEQYF.

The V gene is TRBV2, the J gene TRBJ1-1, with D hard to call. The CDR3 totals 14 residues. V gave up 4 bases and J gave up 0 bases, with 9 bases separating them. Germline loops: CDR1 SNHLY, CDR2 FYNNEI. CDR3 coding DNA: TGTGCCAGCAGTGTCAAGGGATTGAACACTGAAGCTTTCTTT. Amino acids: CASSVKGLNTEAFF.

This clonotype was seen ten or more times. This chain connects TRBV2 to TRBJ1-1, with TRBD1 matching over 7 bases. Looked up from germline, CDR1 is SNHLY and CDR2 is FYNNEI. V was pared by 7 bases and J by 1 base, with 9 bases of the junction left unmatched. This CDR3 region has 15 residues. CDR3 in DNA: TGTGCCAGCACTAAACAGGGGCTTACGAACACTGAAGCTTTCTTT. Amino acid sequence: CASTKQGLTNTEAFF.